This T cell receptor beta chain was observed in a study of T cell repertoires in cytomegalovirus infection. The CDR3 sequence is 13 residues long. V lost 5 bases to trimming and J lost 4 bases, with 9 bases between them. Germline-derived CDR1 and CDR2 are SGHVS and FNYEAQ. Comments on this clonotype: Antigen unknown.

Each CDR3 protein is one row after TCRdb ran MiXCR on the reads. This table holds around 34,000 distinct CDR3 sequences, approximately 52% found once. Findings and caveats of the study: Across the ex vivo response, the dominant clonotypes were HLA-C-restricted CMV-specific TCR beta clonotypes.

This chain joins TRBV7-6 and TRBJ1-5; D unclear. Sequenced here: CD8+ T cells from cultured PBMCs, sampled from culture after CMV antigen stimulation. This clonotype was obtained from a human donor in good health (CMV status not recorded). Some clones in this sample may be carry-over from other donors' samples. This CDR3 is CASSPPGNQPQHF. CDR3 coding DNA: TGTGCCAGCAGCCCCCCCGGGAATCAGCCCCAGCATTTT. The full variable domain, completed using reference TRBV7-6 and TRBJ1-5, is GAGVSQSPRYKVTKRGQDVALRCDPISGHVSLYWYRQALGQGPEFLTYFNYEAQQDKSGLPNDRFSAERPEGSISTLTIQRTEQRDSAMYRCASSPPGNQPQHFGDGTRLSIL.